These T cell receptor beta chains were read from a single sample in a study of T cells expressing NK-cell markers. TCRdb reprocessed the 5' RACE reads, with one entry per CDR3 protein and no DNA. Its listing shows 150,000 to 200,000 distinct CDR3 sequences. The sequenced sample was blood T cells: a sorted CD56 or NKG2C T cell subset, CD4+ or CD8+ T cells, or bulk PBMC T cells (not recorded which). The receptors derive from a woman between 18 and 75 years old in good health. Both conserved end residues are part of each CDR3.

CDR3 length	J gene	V gene	CDR3 protein
16	TRBJ2-1	TRBV20-1	CSARDLYGLPFNEQFF
15	TRBJ2-2	TRBV12-3/TRBV12-4	CASRVRLGNTGELFF
16	TRBJ2-7	TRBV5-1	CASSSPTGGISYEQYF
16	TRBJ2-1	TRBV6-1	CASSETPGLADNEQFF
13	TRBJ2-1	TRBV5-1	CASSSDVGGEQFF
13	TRBJ1-1	TRBV7-3	CASSFRRDSEAFF
12	TRBJ1-2	TRBV30	CAWRGQGSGYTF
16	TRBJ2-2	TRBV7-9	CASSIGLASNTGELFF
16	TRBJ2-2	TRBV7-3	CASSPPGGSNTGELFF
13	TRBJ1-2	TRBV20-1	CSARDEGLHGYTF
14	TRBJ2-7	TRBV5-1	CASSPRSGGYEQYF
14	TRBJ2-7	TRBV7-2	CASSYPADGYEQYF
16	TRBJ2-5	TRBV28	CASSNVVAGGPRTQYF
14	TRBJ2-2	TRBV15	CAIRQGMGTGELFF
14	TRBJ1-5	TRBV6-1	CASRRQGSHQPQHF
13	TRBJ2-5	TRBV29-1	CSVDLAGRGTQYF
11	TRBJ1-1	TRBV12-3/TRBV12-4	CASIRNTEAFF
13	TRBJ2-1	TRBV20-1	CSATGTSGSEQFF
15	TRBJ2-5	TRBV12-3/TRBV12-4	CASTPRAGGQETQYF
14	TRBJ1-3	TRBV6-1	CASIGGWSGNTIYF
15	TRBJ1-5	TRBV5-1	CASSLGRGRNQPQHF
13	TRBJ2-7	TRBV5-1	CASSSGQSGEQYF
14	TRBJ2-3	TRBV7-3	CASSSQNDRNTQYF
15	TRBJ2-7	TRBV20-1	CSARSLAGPSYEQYF
14	TRBJ2-3	TRBV13	CASSSSGTADTQYF
15	TRBJ2-1	TRBV5-8	CASSSGLAYPNEQFF
14	TRBJ1-5	TRBV29-1	CSVAGDNSNQPQHF
14	TRBJ2-3	TRBV7-2	CASSTGTGAATQYF
15	TRBJ1-2	TRBV5-1	CASSWTDGPNYGYTF
14	TRBJ2-1	TRBV10-3	CAIGLAGAGNEQFF
16	TRBJ1-1	TRBV28	CASSRRGRGRGTEAFF
14	TRBJ1-1	TRBV7-2	CASSLLTGRGEAFF
13	TRBJ1-1	TRBV27	CASSFAAETEAFF
13	TRBJ2-5	TRBV6-1	CASSPRTQETQYF
13	TRBJ1-3	TRBV3-1	CASSQQQGNTIYF
16	TRBJ2-3	TRBV7-3	CASSLTGPGVGDTQYF
16	TRBJ2-7	TRBV4-1	CASSQSRTSGPYEQYF
16	TRBJ1-5	TRBV5-1	CASSLKPAQGDQPQHF
14	TRBJ2-3	TRBV28	CASSTSLQVDTQYF
14	TRBJ2-1	TRBV5-1	CASSSTGAGDEQFF
16	TRBJ2-3	TRBV4-1	CASSQVKGIRGDTQYF
14	TRBJ1-3	TRBV29-1	CSVQTGGSGNTIYF
15	TRBJ1-1	TRBV7-8	CASSLMRGGFTEAFF
15	TRBJ2-1	TRBV5-4	CASSHRDRGSNEQFF
12	TRBJ2-1	TRBV4-1	CASSATTGMQFF
14	TRBJ1-2	TRBV28	CASSHGGPRSGYTF
14	TRBJ1-6	TRBV13	CASSLPGADSPLHF
15	TRBJ2-5	TRBV7-6	CASSFRGKNQETQYF
12	TRBJ2-7	TRBV29-1	CSVVSFSYEQYF
12	TRBJ1-2	TRBV6-5	CASTHRGYGYTF